Following are 23 T cell receptor beta chains from one sample sequenced in a study of spatial heterogeneity in lung cancer. MiXCR, run by TCRdb on the 5' RACE reads, gives a single entry per CDR3 protein. The sample includes 35,000 or so distinct CDR3 sequences, around 5% of them seen just once. The time point here: sample taken at primary tumor resection. Extraction of whole RNA from tumor, nontumor lung or frozen PBMC preceded unsorted sequencing. This specimen was PBMCs, taken at surgery. Receptor source: a female donor with early-stage non-small cell lung cancer.

This clonotype was seen many times. The rearrangement links TRBV20-1 to TRBJ1-5; no reliable D call. CDR1 and CDR2 (germline): DFQATT, SNEGSKA (reference sequence). CDR3 length: 12 amino acids. V was clipped by 5 bases and J by 4 bases, with 9 bases between them. CDR3 loop: CSARLGNQPQHF. The CDR3 region has the DNA TGCAGTGCTCGCTTGGGGAATCAGCCCCAGCATTTT.

Many counts were recorded for this clonotype. The chain employs TRBV14 and TRBJ2-1, with TRBD2 as a possible D gene (5 bases). Germline values: CDR1 SGHDN, CDR2 FVKESK. V was clipped by 1 base and J by 3 bases, with 13 bases between them. This CDR3 region has 16 residues. Written as DNA, the CDR3 is TGTGCCAGCAGCCAAGCAGACTACCTTAACTACAATGAGCAGTTCTTC. The encoded protein is CASSQADYLNYNEQFF.

This clonotype appeared many times. The chain links TRBV6-5 to TRBJ1-2; TRBD1 aligns across 9 bases. This CDR3 region has 15 residues. Germline V gene sequence: CDR1 MNHEY, CDR2 SVGAGI. V trimming: 2 bases; J trimming: 4 bases; junction bases outside the gene matches: 5. The CDR3 sequence is CASSYPGQGSYGYTF. The CDR3 DNA sequence: TGTGCCAGCAGTTACCCGGGACAGGGATCCTATGGCTACACCTTC.

This clonotype has just a few counts. The J gene is TRBJ2-3, the V gene TRBV7-3; TRBD2 agrees at 9 bases. J was trimmed by 3 bases and V by 0 bases; bases with no gene match: 7. The germline CDR1 and CDR2 sequences are SGHTA and FQGTGA. CDR3 length: 17 amino acids. The CDR3 DNA follows: TGTGCCAGCAGCTTAACCCCGCGGGGGGGCGGGACAGATACGCAGTATTTT. This encodes CASSLTPRGGGTDTQYF. Using reference TRBV7-3 and TRBJ2-3 for the parts outside the CDR3, the full variable domain is GAGVSQTPSNKVTEKGKYVELRCDPISGHTALYWYRQSLGQGPEFLIYFQGTGAADDSGLPNDRFFAVRPEGSVSTLKIQRTERGDSAVYLCASSLTPRGGGTDTQYFGPGTRLTVL.

This clonotype was seen repeatedly, ten times or more. The rearrangement links TRBV20-1 to TRBJ2-3; a possible D gene is TRBD2 (6 bases). V was pared by 5 bases and J by 4 bases, with 16 bases between. This CDR3 has 14 residues. Germline values: CDR1 DFQATT, CDR2 SNEGSKA (reference sequence). The CDR3 DNA follows: TGCAGTGCTCGACTAGGCGGTGGGCCAGATACGCAGTATTTT. As protein: CSARLGGGPDTQYF.

The table lists this clonotype with many counts. The chain combines TRBV20-1 with TRBJ2-7, with D tentatively TRBD2 (6 bases). V was cut by 5 bases and J by 7 bases, with 21 bases left in between. Germline assignment: CDR1 DFQATT and CDR2 SNEGSKA (reference sequence). This CDR3 region has 14 residues. The CDR3 DNA sequence: TGCAGTGCTTCCCACCTGAGGGACTTGGGGGAGCAGTACTTC. Amino acid sequence: CSASHLRDLGEQYF.

This clonotype was observed many times. The genes are TRBV5-1 and TRBJ1-5, with D perhaps matching TRBD1 (5 bases). CDR1 is SGHRS, CDR2 YFSETQ, per germline. V gave up 0 bases and J gave up 3 bases, with 10 bases separating them. This CDR3 is 15 amino acids long. The CDR3 protein is CASSLGDGPNQPQHF. The CDR3 nucleotides are TGCGCCAGCAGCTTGGGGGACGGACCCAATCAGCCCCAGCATTTT.

This clonotype was found many times. The chain is built from TRBV20-1 and TRBJ2-2; D gene unclear. Germline values: CDR1 DFQATT, CDR2 SNEGSKA (reference sequence). There are 14 residues in the CDR3. Trimming shortened V by 3 bases and J by 0 bases, and 8 bases separated the two germline ends. CDR3 sequence: CSARHDTNTGELFF. CDR3 DNA: TGCAGTGCTAGGCATGATACGAACACCGGGGAGCTGTTTTTT.

This clonotype was detected ten times or more. V is TRBV20-1 and J is TRBJ1-2; D ambiguous. V lost 1 base and J 8 bases, leaving 14 bases between the germline ends. CDR1 and CDR2 from the germline V gene are DFQATT and SNEGSKA (reference sequence). The CDR3 consists of 13 residues. CDR3 sequence reads: CSARVVRTEGYTF. CDR3 in DNA: TGCAGTGCTAGAGTGGTAAGGACGGAAGGCTACACCTTC.

This clonotype was recorded many times. This rearrangement joins TRBV4-3 to TRBJ2-7; D is undetermined. Germline V gene data show CDR1 as LGHNA and CDR2 as YSLEER. The CDR3 spans 17 residues. The V and J ends lost 0 bases and 0 bases respectively, with 15 bases between them. CDR3 in DNA: TGCGCCAGCAGCCAAGATTACCTCTACCGTGGCTCCTACGAGCAGTACTTC. This codes for CASSQDYLYRGSYEQYF.

The chain employs TRBV7-2 and TRBJ1-1; no clear D. This CDR3 is 14 amino acids long. The V end was cut by 5 bases, the J end by 6 bases, with 16 bases between. Per the germline V gene, CDR1 is SGHTA and CDR2 is FQGNSA. The CDR3 here is CASSPRGGRPEAFF. For the CDR3, the DNA is TGTGCCAGCAGCCCCCGAGGAGGGAGGCCTGAAGCTTTCTTT.

This clonotype was seen only a few times. The rearrangement links TRBV5-4 to TRBJ2-7, with TRBD1 matching 9 bases. Germline V gives CDR1 SGHNT, CDR2 YYREEE (reference sequence). The junction had 5 bases not matched to a gene; V was cut back by 3 bases and J by 1 base. This CDR3 contains 15 residues. Written as DNA, the CDR3 is TGTGCCAGCAGCTCCGGGACAGGGTTTTCCTACGAGCAGTACTTC. Translating gives CASSSGTGFSYEQYF.

This clonotype was picked up many times. CDR3 sequence reads: CASSAQPSTDTQYF. The CDR3 bases are TGTGCCAGCAGCGCGCAGCCCAGCACAGATACGCAGTATTTT. The genes are TRBV7-8 and TRBJ2-3; D is ambiguous. V dropped 5 bases and J dropped 0 bases, with 9 bases sitting between them. Germline V gene lookup returns CDR1 SGHVS and CDR2 FQNEAQ. The CDR3 consists of 14 residues.

The chain has TRBV19 and TRBJ2-1, with TRBD2 identical over 11 bases. Germline CDR1 reads LNHDA; CDR2 reads SQIVND (reference sequence). The CDR3 contains 16 residues. V shed 2 bases, J shed 11 bases, and the junction held 11 bases outside the gene matches. The CDR3 DNA sequence: TGTGCCAGTAGTATAATCCCGACTAGCGGGAACACTAAGCAGTTCTTC. Translated: CASSIIPTSGNTKQFF.

Ten or more counts support this clonotype. The V gene is TRBV5-6, the J gene TRBJ2-3; 8 nucleotides align to TRBD1. Germline CDR1 is SGHDT and CDR2 is YYEEEE. V shed 4 bases and J 1 base; nucleotides not matched to a gene: 5. The CDR3 has 15 residues. Here the CDR3 reads CASSEPTGGTDTQYF. The DNA for the CDR3 is TGTGCCAGCAGCGAACCGACAGGGGGCACAGATACGCAGTATTTT.

The table lists this clonotype with many counts. The CDR3 spells CASSEAPMGGTFTF. Here the CDR3 DNA reads TGTGCCAGCAGTGAAGCCCCTATGGGGGGAACCTTCACCTTC. The chain carries TRBV2 and TRBJ1-2, with D perhaps matching TRBD1 (5 bases). Trimming stripped 0 bases from V and 13 bases from J, with 18 bases between. Germline loops: CDR1 SNHLY, CDR2 FYNNEI. This CDR3 spans 14 amino acids.

Ten or more counts support this clonotype. The chain links TRBV7-8 to TRBJ1-1, with 7 bases identical to TRBD1. Germline lookup yields CDR1 SGHVS and CDR2 FQNEAQ. J was trimmed by 11 bases and V by 0 bases; bases with no gene match: 6. The CDR3 is 13 residues long. CDR3 bases: TGTGCCAGCAGCTTAGCAGGGTTGGGACAGGCTTTCTTT. Its translation is CASSLAGLGQAFF.

This clonotype was detected many times. The chain carries TRBV27 and TRBJ1-1, with D perhaps matching TRBD1 (5 bases). V lost 2 bases and J lost 5, with 12 bases in between. Germline V CDR1 and CDR2: MNHEY, SMNVEV (reference sequence). The CDR3 extends over 14 amino acids. The CDR3: CASSLGAGETEAFF. CDR3 sequence (DNA): TGTGCCAGCAGTTTAGGTGCGGGGGAAACTGAAGCTTTCTTT.

This clonotype was found many times. The chain is built from TRBV5-4 and TRBJ1-6; 7 nucleotides align to TRBD1. CDR3 length: 14 residues. V dropped 4 bases and J dropped 10; count of bases not matched to a gene: 8. Germline V gives CDR1 SGHNT, CDR2 YYREEE (reference sequence). The CDR3 DNA follows: TGTGCCAGCAGCCTGGGGACAGAAGGGTCACCCCTCCACTTT. Residues: CASSLGTEGSPLHF.

This clonotype was recorded many times. The rearrangement joins TRBV27 to TRBJ1-5; weak D call: TRBD1 (5 bases). This CDR3 comprises 13 residues. Trimming left V 9 bases short and J 7 bases short, with 16 bases between. CDR1 is MNHEY and CDR2 is SMNVEV in the germline V gene (reference sequence). For the CDR3, the DNA is TGTGCCAGTTCGACGGGGGACCGGCAGCCCCAGCATTTT. It encodes CASSTGDRQPQHF.

This clonotype was seen at least ten times. V gene TRBV12-5 combines with J gene TRBJ2-5, with D perhaps given as TRBD1 or TRBD2 (5 bases each). The V and J ends lost 6 bases and 5 bases respectively, with 16 bases between them. The CDR3 is made up of 14 amino acids. Germline V gene lookup returns CDR1 LGHNT and CDR2 FRNRAP. For the CDR3, the DNA is TGTGCTAGTGGAACCGGGACCCTCCTGGAGACCCAGTACTTC. Translating it yields CASGTGTLLETQYF.

This clonotype was detected many times. The chain recombines TRBV18 with TRBJ2-1; tentative D call: TRBD1 (6 bases). Germline CDR1 and CDR2: KGHSH and LQKENI. The CDR3 loop spans 13 amino acids. V lost 3 bases and J lost 7, with 10 bases in between. CDR3 region: CASSPLDRNEQFF. CDR3 DNA: TGTGCCAGCTCACCTCTAGACAGGAATGAGCAGTTCTTC.

As for this clonotype: A read error is likely, as this CDR3 ends without the conserved phenylalanine or tryptophan. The chain employs TRBV11-2 and TRBJ1-6; possibly TRBD1 for D (5 bases). V was pared by 5 bases and J by 0 bases, with 14 bases between. This CDR3 region has 17 residues. From germline, CDR1 is SGHAT and CDR2 FQNNGV. CDR3 in amino acids: CASSPRDRRSYNSPLHV. The CDR3 region has the DNA TGTGCCAGCAGCCCCCGGGACCGACGCTCCTATAATTCACCCCTCCACGTT.